This T cell receptor (beta chain) appears in the sequencing data of a study of beta chain features in type 1 diabetes. This clone has only a few counts. The target antigen is unknown. The authors reverse transcribed all of the isolated RNA, so sequencing captured expressed TCRB transcripts. Method: immunoSEQ multiplex PCR; TCRdb's copy keeps in-frame clones and lacks some. This sample has almost 350,000 clones, with about a tenth found just once. General study points: Researchers reported that naive, central memory and Treg TCRB repertoires appeared more similar in patients than in healthy donors. All four CD4+ subsets of Type 1 diabetes patients contained TCRB CDR3s that were moderately but significantly shorter. A cDNA-based sequencing approach could over-represent cells with high TCR expression.

This sequence was found in a man younger than 45 with type 1 diabetes. Sample: central memory CD4+ T cells from blood.

The CDR3 bases are TGCAGCGTTTTCCGGGGGGGAACAGATACGCAGTATTTT. As protein: CSVFRGGTDTQYF. This rearrangement joins TRBV29-1 to TRBJ2-3; 8 bases fit TRBD2. Trimming took 5 bases from V and 3 from J; bases not matched to a gene: 4. This CDR3 spans 13 amino acids. Germline lookup yields CDR1 SQVTM and CDR2 ANQGSEA.